The 6 T cell receptor beta chains in this list originate from one sample, sequenced in a study of monozygotic twins with inflammatory bowel disease. TCRdb reanalyzed the 5' RACE reads and collapses them to one entry per CDR3 protein, without DNA. The repertoire shows approximately 210,000 distinct CDR3 sequences; the top ten hold approximately 7.7%. The sample taken for sequencing was blood. These receptors were obtained from a human donor with ulcerative colitis or Crohn's disease, or a healthy co-twin of an affected twin (not recorded which).

The chain carries TRBV10-3 and TRBJ2-1. The CDR3 extends over 12 amino acids. Looked up from germline, CDR1 is ENHRY and CDR2 is SYGVKD. This CDR3 reads CAIGLQYNEQFF.

CDR3 amino acids: CASSPVGGTGGEQYF. The rearrangement joins TRBV18 to TRBJ2-7; TCRdb names TRBD1, which stays unverified in the absence of DNA. Germline V gene sequence: CDR1 KGHSH, CDR2 LQKENI. The CDR3 contains 15 residues.

CDR3 loop: CASSFDVRQPQHF. The rearrangement links TRBV7-3 to TRBJ1-5. CDR3 length: 13 residues. Germline loops: CDR1 SGHTA, CDR2 FQGTGA.

The rearrangement joins TRBV4-2 to TRBJ2-1; TCRdb reports TRBD1, a call that lacks DNA to check it against. The V gene's germline CDR1 is LGHNA and CDR2 YNFKEQ. The CDR3 is 16 amino acids. The CDR3 sequence: CASSQGSYYRGDEQFF.

The V and J genes are TRBV7-9 and TRBJ2-5; TCRdb names TRBD1, which stays unverified in the absence of DNA. Germline lookup yields CDR1 SEHNR and CDR2 FQNEAQ (reference sequence). The CDR3 length is 15 residues. CDR3 sequence reads: CASSLRAQVQETQYF. The full variable domain, completed using reference TRBV7-9 and TRBJ2-5, is DTGVSQNPRHKITKRGQNVTFRCDPISEHNRLYWYRQTLGQGPEFLTYFQNEAQLEKSRLLSDRFSAERPKGSFSTLEIQRTEQGDSAMYLCASSLRAQVQETQYFGPGTRLLVL.

The chain uses TRBV2 and TRBJ1-4. The germline V gene has CDR1 SNHLY and CDR2 FYNNEI. The CDR3 length is 15 residues. CDR3 sequence: CASTPSGATNEKLFF.